These 29 T cell receptor beta chains came from one sample sequenced in a study of blood T cells in healthy people across ages. Sample-barcoded 5' priming and a J-beta primer mix drove a second PCR of 7 to 11 cycles. TCRdb used MiXCR to reprocess the 5' RACE reads, holding one entry per CDR3 protein. The data hold 540,000 or so distinct CDR3 sequences, with 47% observed a single time. The specimen was blood. The origin of the receptors is an elderly man in good health.

The chain employs TRBV4-3 and TRBJ2-6; no reliable D call. With 0 bases removed from V and 4 bases from J, the gap between germline ends came to 4 bases. CDR1 is LGHNA and CDR2 is YSLEER in the germline V gene. The CDR3 covers 14 residues. CDR3 in amino acids: CASSQDPGANVLTF. The DNA of the CDR3 is TGCGCCAGCAGCCAAGATCCCGGGGCCAACGTCCTGACTTTC.

V and J are TRBV6-5 and TRBJ1-6, with D unclear. The V gene's germline CDR1 is MNHEY and CDR2 SVGAGI. This CDR3 region has 10 residues. V lost 8 bases and J 9 bases, leaving 5 bases between the germline ends. CDR3 DNA sequence: TGTGCCAGCGGAGGTTCACCCCTCCACTTT. This encodes CASGGSPLHF.

This clonotype was counted only a few times. This chain joins TRBV4-1 and TRBJ2-1; D is perhaps TRBD2 (6 bases). Germline V lookup: CDR1 MGHRA, CDR2 YSYEKL. CDR3 length: 18 amino acids. V lost 1 base and J lost 5, with 21 bases in between. DNA for the CDR3: TGCGCCAGCAGCCAAGGCGGGATAGTCAGAGGGGCCAACAATGAGCAGTTCTTC. Amino acid sequence: CASSQGGIVRGANNEQFF.

The chain has TRBV20-1 and TRBJ1-4; no reliable D call. This CDR3 has 11 residues. Trimming took 3 bases from V and 8 from J, leaving 7 bases between them. Germline values: CDR1 DFQATT, CDR2 SNEGSKA (reference sequence). DNA of the CDR3: TGCAGTGCTAGCCCGGAGGAAAAACTGTTTTTT. Its protein product is CSASPEEKLFF.

The CDR3 region has the DNA TGCAGTGCTAGAGGGCATCCGAACACTGAAGCTTTCTTT. It codes for CSARGHPNTEAFF. V gene TRBV20-1 combines with J gene TRBJ1-1; D gene unclear. CDR3 length: 13 residues. Trimming left V 1 base short and J 1 base short, with 7 bases between. CDR1 and CDR2 from the germline V gene are DFQATT and SNEGSKA (reference sequence).

The chain links TRBV20-1 to TRBJ1-3, with 9 bases matching TRBD1. V shed 6 bases and J 4 bases; nucleotides not matched to a gene: 4. Germline CDR1 and CDR2: DFQATT and SNEGSKA (reference sequence). This CDR3 has 13 residues. The CDR3 coding sequence is TGCAGTGCCGGACAGGGGCAGGGAAACACCATATATTTT. It translates to CSAGQGQGNTIYF.

In this sample, this clonotype turned up once. This chain connects TRBV6-2 or TRBV6-3 to TRBJ1-2; weak D call: TRBD1 (5 bases). Germline CDR1 MNHEY, CDR2 SVGEGT. CDR3 size: 12 residues. V was cut by 6 bases and J by 4 bases, with 9 bases left in between. CDR3 in amino acids: CASRDTTYGYTF. The CDR3 coding sequence is TGTGCCAGCAGGGACACCACCTATGGCTACACCTTC.

V and J are TRBV5-4 and TRBJ1-2; D gene uncertain. The CDR3 is made up of 14 amino acids. CDR1 is SGHNT, CDR2 YYREEE, per germline (reference sequence). With 6 bases removed from V and 4 bases from J, the gap between germline ends came to 16 bases. This CDR3 is CASTTLSDSYGYTF. The CDR3 DNA follows: TGTGCCAGCACAACGCTGTCCGATTCCTATGGCTACACCTTC.

Only a few counts were recorded for this clonotype. The chain is built from TRBV29-1 and TRBJ2-1, with 11 bases that match TRBD1. Trimming removed 4 bases from V and 7 bases from J; junction bases left unmatched: 3. The CDR3 contains 13 residues. The germline V gene encodes CDR1 SQVTM and CDR2 ANQGSEA. This chain's CDR3 is CSVGGTGGNEQFF. The CDR3 region has the DNA TGCAGCGTTGGAGGGACAGGGGGGAATGAGCAGTTCTTC.

The chain has TRBV18 and TRBJ1-6; D is ambiguous. The V gene's germline CDR1 is KGHSH and CDR2 LQKENI. The CDR3 consists of 13 residues. V was clipped by 3 bases and J by 9 bases, with 9 bases between them. The CDR3 protein is CASSPDLGSPLHF. DNA of the CDR3: TGTGCCAGCTCACCGGACCTGGGTTCACCCCTCCACTTT.

This clonotype was picked up a small number of times. The chain has TRBV5-1 and TRBJ2-1; D tentatively fits TRBD1 or TRBD2 (5 bases each). Germline values: CDR1 SGHRS, CDR2 YFSETQ. V shed 0 bases and J shed 9 bases, with 13 bases lying between them. The CDR3 contains 14 residues. This CDR3 is CASSLGGGTSEQFF. DNA of the CDR3: TGCGCCAGCAGCTTGGGTGGGGGAACGAGTGAGCAGTTCTTC. The full variable domain, in which reference TRBV5-1 and TRBJ2-1 provide the parts outside the CDR3, is KAGVTQTPRYLIKTRGQQVTLSCSPISGHRSVSWYQQTPGQGLQFLFEYFSETQRNKGNFPGRFSGRQFSNSRSEMNVSTLELGDSALYLCASSLGGGTSEQFFGPGTRLTVL.

This clonotype has a count of ten or more. CDR3 in DNA: TGCAGTGCTAGAGGACTAGCGGGAGTGGGAGAGCAGTACTTC. As protein: CSARGLAGVGEQYF. V and J are TRBV20-1 and TRBJ2-7; 12 bases map to TRBD2. The CDR3 spans 14 residues. The V segment lost 1 base and the J segment 7 bases; nucleotides outside the gene matches: 5. Looked up from germline, CDR1 is DFQATT and CDR2 is SNEGSKA (reference sequence).

The gene calls are TRBV5-6 and TRBJ2-1; 7 bases map to TRBD2. The CDR3 extends over 14 amino acids. Trimming cost V 5 bases and J 13 bases; bases outside gene matches: 15. Germline assignment: CDR1 SGHDT and CDR2 YYEEEE. The CDR3 DNA sequence: TGTGCCAGCAGTACCGGGACTACCCAAGAGACCCAGTTCTTC. Translating gives CASSTGTTQETQFF.

This clonotype was counted only a few times. The J gene is TRBJ1-1, the V gene TRBV4-3; D may be TRBD1 (5 bases). V was shortened by 0 bases and J by 1 base, with 9 bases between the two germline ends. Germline V gene lookup returns CDR1 LGHNA and CDR2 YSLEER. This CDR3 spans 15 amino acids. CDR3: CASSQEEGRNTEAFF. CDR3 bases: TGCGCCAGCAGCCAAGAAGAGGGGAGGAACACTGAAGCTTTCTTT.

The table lists this clonotype with a few counts. The chain uses TRBV9 and TRBJ2-4; D perhaps matches TRBD1 (6 bases). Germline V CDR1 and CDR2: SGDLS, YYNGEE. This CDR3 is 15 amino acids long. With 3 bases removed from V and 3 bases from J, the gap between germline ends came to 13 bases. The CDR3 sequence is CASSEATGIKNIQYF. The CDR3 DNA sequence: TGTGCCAGCAGCGAGGCGACAGGCATCAAAAACATTCAGTACTTC.

The V gene is TRBV7-3, the J gene TRBJ2-2, with TRBD1 as a possible D gene (5 bases). Germline-derived CDR1 and CDR2 are SGHTA and FQGTGA. This CDR3 has 18 amino acids. With 5 bases removed from V and 3 bases from J, the gap between germline ends came to 22 bases. DNA of the CDR3: TGTGCCAGCAGCCCGACTCCTATACGACAGCAGCACACCGGGGAGCTGTTTTTT. Its protein product is CASSPTPIRQQHTGELFF.

The chain joins TRBV7-3 to TRBJ2-1, with D perhaps given as TRBD1 or TRBD2 (7 bases each). The germline V and J ends were trimmed by 2 bases and 9 bases, with 23 bases remaining between them. The CDR3 is made up of 17 amino acids. Germline CDR1 SGHTA, CDR2 FQGTGA. CDR3 amino acids: CASSLVGGDSPRGEQFF. Here the CDR3 DNA reads TGTGCCAGCAGCTTAGTGGGAGGGGACAGCCCGAGGGGTGAGCAGTTCTTC.

In this sample, this clonotype turned up a few times. This chain connects TRBV3-1 to TRBJ1-2; D is undetermined. The germline CDR1 and CDR2 sequences are LGHDT and YNNKEL (reference sequence). This CDR3 contains 14 residues. V dropped 4 bases and J dropped 4 bases, with 13 bases sitting between them. The CDR3 here is CASSPWTATYGYTF. In nucleotides, the CDR3 is TGTGCCAGCAGCCCTTGGACGGCTACCTATGGCTACACCTTC.

This rearrangement joins TRBV29-1 to TRBJ1-2, with TRBD1 matching over 7 bases. J was trimmed by 10 bases and V by 4 bases; bases with no gene match: 6. The CDR3 loop spans 11 amino acids. Germline assignment: CDR1 SQVTM and CDR2 ANQGSEA. CDR3: CSVARDRDYTF. The CDR3 nucleotides read TGCAGCGTTGCGAGGGACAGAGACTACACCTTC.

This chain joins TRBV10-2 and TRBJ1-4; no clear D. There are 13 residues in the CDR3. The germline V gene encodes CDR1 WSHSY and CDR2 SAAADI. The V end lost 8 bases, the J end lost 6 bases, and 13 bases lay between the germline ends. The CDR3 loop is CASYDLSDEKLFF. CDR3 in DNA: TGCGCCAGCTACGATCTCAGTGATGAAAAACTGTTTTTT.

This clonotype has only a few counts. The rearrangement uses TRBV20-1 and TRBJ2-5, with D uncertain. Germline-derived CDR1 and CDR2 are DFQATT and SNEGSKA (reference sequence). The CDR3 contains 11 residues. Trimming removed 6 bases at V and 7 bases at J, with 12 bases between. The DNA for the CDR3 is TGCAGTGCCAATGCCCCGGGGACCCAGTACTTC. It is translated as CSANAPGTQYF.

The DNA for the CDR3 is TGCAGTGCTAGGGGGACTAGTGGAGATACGCAGTATTTT. Translation gives CSARGTSGDTQYF. The rearrangement links TRBV20-1 to TRBJ2-3; 8 bases line up with TRBD2. V was pared by 3 bases and J by 5 bases, with 4 bases of the junction left unmatched. This CDR3 has 13 amino acids. Germline values: CDR1 DFQATT, CDR2 SNEGSKA (reference sequence).

CDR3 bases: TGCAGTGCTAGTACCCTTTATAGCAATCAGCCCCAGCATTTT. Residues: CSASTLYSNQPQHF. This chain uses TRBV20-1 with TRBJ1-5; no clear D. V was cut by 3 bases and J by 0 bases, with 9 bases left in between. The CDR3 totals 14 residues. CDR1 and CDR2 from the germline V gene are DFQATT and SNEGSKA (reference sequence).

This clonotype was detected only a few times. The chain joins TRBV29-1 to TRBJ2-5; 8 nucleotides align to TRBD2. The CDR3 is made up of 11 amino acids. The V gene's germline CDR1 is SQVTM and CDR2 ANQGSEA. V lost 4 bases, J lost 5 bases, and 0 bases stayed unmatched. The DNA of the CDR3 is TGCAGCGTTGCTAGCGGGGAGACCCAGTACTTC. Amino acid sequence: CSVASGETQYF.

The rearrangement joins TRBV4-3 to TRBJ1-1; D unresolved. The CDR3 length is 14 residues. Between the trimmed V and J ends, which lost 0 bases and 6 bases, there was a span of 11 bases. The germline V gene has CDR1 LGHNA and CDR2 YSLEER. The CDR3 bases are TGCGCCAGCAGCCAAGATGGGCGCGTCGCTGAAGCTTTCTTT. As protein: CASSQDGRVAEAFF.

The V and J genes are TRBV21-1 and TRBJ2-6; TRBD2, the D gene given by the table, was not confirmed from the DNA. TRBV21-1 is given as a pseudogene. The CDR3 sequence is 18 residues long. The chain's CDR3 is CASSKAGSIPPGANVLTF. The CDR3 DNA reads as TGTGCCAGCAGCAAAGCAGGGAGCATTCCCCCTGGGGCCAACGTCCTGACTTTC.

The chain employs TRBV6-5 and TRBJ1-5; TRBD1 aligns across 9 bases. The CDR3 contains 15 residues. Losses at the gene ends were 6 bases for V and 5 bases for J; bases not matched to a gene: 8. Germline V CDR1 and CDR2: MNHEY, SVGAGI. The CDR3 DNA follows: TGTGCCAGCAGACTGGACAGGGGCTCGGATCAGCCCCAGCATTTT. It specifies CASRLDRGSDQPQHF.

The chain employs TRBV9 and TRBJ2-1, with 11 bases identical to TRBD2. Looked up from germline, CDR1 is SGDLS and CDR2 is YYNGEE. J was trimmed by 1 base and V by 4 bases; bases with no gene match: 4. The CDR3 has 16 residues. This CDR3 reads CASSPLAGASYNEQFF. The CDR3 region has the DNA TGTGCCAGCAGCCCACTAGCGGGGGCATCCTACAATGAGCAGTTCTTC.

The chain carries TRBV9 and TRBJ1-1; possible D gene TRBD1, 6 bases. Germline V gene data show CDR1 as SGDLS and CDR2 as YYNGEE. The CDR3 consists of 15 residues. Between the trimmed V and J ends, which lost 4 bases and 5 bases, there was a span of 18 bases. The CDR3 is CASSPRTLGGTEAFF. CDR3 DNA sequence: TGTGCCAGCAGCCCCAGGACCCTAGGGGGTACTGAAGCTTTCTTT.